These 9 T cell receptor beta chains were sequenced from one sample in a study of human T cells and chemical hapten exposure (dated by TCRdb to the early 2020s). During library preparation, unique molecular identifiers were attached to individual cDNA molecules so that TCRs could be counted quantitatively and reproducibly. TCRdb reanalyzed the raw reads on its own, using fastp at Q25 for trimming and MiXCR for clone calling, and kept in-frame beta chains. CDR3 protein sequences are deduplicated, and each keeps its most common genes and DNA. The sample contains several thousand distinct CDR3 sequences, nearly 50% of them found a single time. Of the sample, roughly 3.2% is held by the ten largest clones. The treatment or condition label corresponds to: therapeutic diphenylcyclopropenone sensitization with weekly scalp DPC. Here the sequenced sample was whole blood, taken before DPC sensitization or 2, 6, or about 24 weeks after (not recorded which). The receptors stem from an adult with alopecia areata. Some clones in this sample may be carry-over from other donors' samples. This table probably holds off-target reads from a library built for another chain.

The chain uses TRBV11-2 and TRBJ2-7; perhaps D is TRBD1 or TRBD2 (5 bases each). The CDR3 length is 16 residues. Germline loops: CDR1 SGHAT, CDR2 FQNNGV. The V gene lost 6 bases and the J gene lost 2 bases, with 20 bases spanning the gap. The CDR3 region is CASRSRGDGRAYEQYF. CDR3 nucleotide sequence: TGTGCCAGCAGATCAAGAGGGGACGGGCGGGCCTACGAGCAGTACTTC.

The chain uses TRBV6-2 or TRBV6-3 and TRBJ1-5; a weak D match, TRBD1 (5 bases). CDR1 and CDR2 from the germline V gene are MNHEY and SVGEGT. The CDR3 contains 15 residues. V lost 0 bases to trimming and J lost 6 bases, with 12 bases between them. CDR3 nucleotides: TGTGCCAGCAGTTACTCTCCCGGGGCCGGTCAGCCCCAGCATTTT. Protein sequence: CASSYSPGAGQPQHF.

This clonotype showed up just a few times. This chain connects TRBV5-1 to TRBJ2-7; TRBD2 agrees at 8 bases. J gave up 2 bases and V 0 bases, and 7 bases lay outside the gene matches. CDR3 length: 16 residues. Germline values: CDR1 SGHRS, CDR2 YFSETQ. The CDR3 region is CASSLGTGTRPYEQYF. CDR3 sequence (DNA): TGCGCCAGCAGCTTGGGAACCGGGACTAGACCCTACGAGCAGTACTTC.

The chain joins TRBV5-1 to TRBJ2-3; unclear D gene. Trimming cost V 0 bases and J 4 bases, with 9 bases left between them. This CDR3 contains 14 residues. Germline V CDR1 and CDR2: SGHRS, YFSETQ. The CDR3 DNA reads TGCGCCAGCAGCTTGGTATCGGGTCCAGATACGCAGTATTTT. Its protein is CASSLVSGPDTQYF.

The sample holds a few counts of this clonotype. The V gene is TRBV5-1, the J gene TRBJ2-7; either TRBD1 or TRBD2 may supply D (5 bases each). This CDR3 spans 15 amino acids. From germline, CDR1 is SGHRS and CDR2 YFSETQ. Trimming left V 1 base short and J 2 bases short, with 13 bases between. The CDR3 DNA reads as TGCGCCAGCAGCTTGTCGTCGGGGCGGGCCTACGAGCAGTACTTC. This gives the protein CASSLSSGRAYEQYF.

CDR3 region: CASSPGVGQGETQYF. In DNA, the CDR3 is TGTGCCAGCAGCCCCGGGGTAGGGCAAGGAGAGACCCAGTACTTC. J is TRBJ2-5 and V is TRBV7-2; possibly TRBD2 for D (5 bases). Per the germline V gene, CDR1 is SGHTA and CDR2 is FQGNSA. V lost 5 bases, J lost 4 bases, and 17 bases lay in between. This CDR3 is built from 15 residues. The full variable domain, in which reference TRBV7-2 and TRBJ2-5 provide the parts outside the CDR3, is GAGVSQSPSNKVTEKGKDVELRCDPISGHTALYWYRQSLGQGLEFLIYFQGNSAPDKSGLPSDRFSAERTGGSVSTLTIQRTQQEDSAVYLCASSPGVGQGETQYFGPGTRLLVL.

The J gene is TRBJ2-2, the V gene TRBV6-2 or TRBV6-3; D remains unclear. Germline assignment: CDR1 MNHEY and CDR2 SVGEGT. The V and J ends lost 6 bases and 7 bases respectively, with 12 bases between them. The CDR3 has 13 residues. CDR3 DNA: TGTGCCAGCAGCCCCCTGAGGAACGGGGAGCTGTTTTTT. This sequence encodes CASSPLRNGELFF.

This clonotype was observed a few times. CDR3 DNA: TGCAGTGCTCTCGACGGACAGGTTGAAGAGACCCAGTACTTC. This gives the protein CSALDGQVEETQYF. V gene TRBV20-1 combines with J gene TRBJ2-5; 7 bases are a match to TRBD1. The CDR3 loop spans 14 amino acids. The trim removed 5 bases at V and 3 bases at J, leaving 9 bases unmatched. The germline V gene has CDR1 DFQATT and CDR2 SNEGSKA (reference sequence).

This clonotype was recorded a few times. V is TRBV7-2 and J is TRBJ2-1, with D possibly being TRBD1 (6 bases). CDR3 length equals 14 residues. Germline assignment: CDR1 SGHTA and CDR2 FQGNSA. The germline V and J ends were trimmed by 1 base and 4 bases, with 8 bases remaining between them. CDR3 bases: TGTGCCAGCAGCTTAGGGACAGAATACAATGAGCAGTTCTTC. It translates to CASSLGTEYNEQFF.